This is a list of T cell receptor beta chains from one sample in a study of T cells in tuberculosis. Clones were sequenced by immunoSEQ multiplex PCR, and TCRdb holds only the in-frame ones, with some missing. The sample yields some 31,000 clones, nearly 97% seen once. Specimen: PBMCs. The receptors were gathered from a donor aged 10 to 29 with latent tuberculosis or without tuberculosis infection. The CDR3 runs from the conserved cysteine through the conserved F or W. A D gene is named only where the DNA matches it firmly. Only some rows state a clone size, as once, few, many or a class for expanded clones.

J: TRBJ2-7
D: -
V: TRBV6-1
size: -
DNA: TGTGCCAGCAGTGAATCTCTGGTGGCCGGGGAATGGGACGAGCAGTACTTC
CDR3: CASSESLVAGEWDEQYF

J: TRBJ2-7
D: -
V: TRBV29-1
size: -
DNA: TGCAGCGTTGAAGTGCGCTCGGACAGACTTTACGAGCAGTACTTC
CDR3: CSVEVRSDRLYEQYF

J: TRBJ2-7
D: TRBD2
V: TRBV7-2
size: -
DNA: TGTGCCAGCAGCCCGGGTCCCGGGAGGGCTGTCCGCTACGAGCAGTACTTC
CDR3: CASSPGPGRAVRYEQYF

J: TRBJ1-1
D: -
V: TRBV19
size: -
DNA: TGTGCCAGTAGTATAAGCTTGAACACTGAAGCTTTCTTT
CDR3: CASSISLNTEAFF

J: TRBJ2-7
D: -
V: TRBV4-3
size: -
DNA: TGCGCCAGCAGCCAAGATCCAGGGACTGGGTCCTACGAGCAGTACTTC
CDR3: CASSQDPGTGSYEQYF

J: TRBJ2-1
D: TRBD2
V: TRBV7-3
size: -
DNA: TGTGCCAGCAACTCCGGGGGGAATGAGCAGTTCTTC
CDR3: CASNSGGNEQFF

J: TRBJ2-3
D: TRBD1
V: TRBV5-5
size: -
DNA: TGTGCCAGCAGCCCTATTTGGACAGGGTCGGGAGATACGCAGTATTTT
CDR3: CASSPIWTGSGDTQYF

J: TRBJ1-1
D: TRBD1
V: TRBV10-3
size: -
DNA: TGTGCCATCAGTGAGTTAAACAGGGGGAACACTGAAGCTTTCTTT
CDR3: CAISELNRGNTEAFF

J: TRBJ2-1
D: -
V: TRBV6-5
size: -
DNA: TGTGCCAGCAGTTATGGGCATGAGCAGTTCTTC
CDR3: CASSYGHEQFF

J: TRBJ2-2
D: -
V: TRBV6-1
size: -
DNA: TGTGCCAGCAGCCAAGGGGTCCTCCACACCGGGGAGCTGTTTTTT
CDR3: CASSQGVLHTGELFF

J: TRBJ1-1
D: -
V: TRBV5-8
size: -
DNA: TGTGCCAGCACCTGGTTCGTAAGGACAGCGCCTCAAACGAACACTGAAGCTTTCTTT
CDR3: CASTWFVRTAPQTNTEAFF

J: TRBJ2-3
D: TRBD2
V: TRBV9
size: -
DNA: TGTGCCAGCAGCGTAAGCGGGGGCACAGATACGCAGTATTTT
CDR3: CASSVSGGTDTQYF

J: TRBJ1-4
D: -
V: TRBV5-1
size: once
DNA: TGCGCCAGCAGTTCAGGCTATCAGGGGGAAAAACTGTTTTTT
CDR3: CASSSGYQGEKLFF

J: TRBJ2-1
D: TRBD1
V: TRBV12-5
size: -
DNA: TGTGCTAGTGGTTTGGTCACAGGGGTCTACAATGAGCAGTTCTTC
CDR3: CASGLVTGVYNEQFF

J: TRBJ1-4
D: -
V: TRBV18
size: -
DNA: TGTGCCAGCTCACTCCCGAGGCCAGCTGAAAAACTGTTTTTT
CDR3: CASSLPRPAEKLFF

J: TRBJ2-3
D: TRBD2
V: TRBV14
size: -
DNA: TGTGCCAGCAGCCGACGACTAGCGAATTTGGGAGATACGCAGTATTTT
CDR3: CASSRRLANLGDTQYF

J: TRBJ2-5
D: TRBD1
V: TRBV11-2
size: -
DNA: TGTGCCAGCAGTCCCTCCCGGGACAGCACGGAGACCCAGTACTTC
CDR3: CASSPSRDSTETQYF

J: TRBJ2-3
D: -
V: TRBV9
size: -
DNA: TGTGCCAGCAGCGTAGCTAGCCCCGATACGCAGTATTTT
CDR3: CASSVASPDTQYF

J: TRBJ2-1
D: -
V: TRBV25-1
size: once
DNA: TGTGCCAGCAGTGTAGACAATGAGCAGTTCTTC
CDR3: CASSVDNEQFF

J: TRBJ1-5
D: -
V: TRBV27
size: -
DNA: TGTGCCAGCAGTTTCCGAGGGTCTCAGCCCCAGCATTTT
CDR3: CASSFRGSQPQHF

J: TRBJ2-1
D: TRBD1
V: TRBV7-9
size: -
DNA: TGTGCCAGCAGGCGGGACAGGGTCAATGAGCAGTTCTTC
CDR3: CASRRDRVNEQFF

J: TRBJ1-2
D: TRBD1
V: TRBV18
size: -
DNA: TGTGCCAGCTCACCTTCTAATTACTGGGACAGGGAGTATGGCTACACCTTC
CDR3: CASSPSNYWDREYGYTF

J: TRBJ2-7
D: TRBD2
V: TRBV19
size: -
DNA: TGTGCCAGTAGTATAGATAGCGGGAGCTCCTACGAGCAGTACTTC
CDR3: CASSIDSGSSYEQYF

J: TRBJ2-2
D: TRBD2
V: TRBV4-1
size: once
DNA: TGCGCCAGCAGCCATCCCCGGGGCGGGAGGGCCAACACCGGGGAGCTGTTTTTT
CDR3: CASSHPRGGRANTGELFF

J: TRBJ1-4
D: TRBD1
V: TRBV4-2
size: -
DNA: TGTGCCAGCAGCCCGTTGGGGACAGGACGGGAAAAACTGTTTTTT
CDR3: CASSPLGTGREKLFF

J: TRBJ1-1
D: TRBD1
V: TRBV7-8
size: -
DNA: TGTGCCAGCAGCGGGCGACAGGGGGCTGTCACTGAAGCTTTCTTT
CDR3: CASSGRQGAVTEAFF

J: TRBJ2-2
D: -
V: TRBV6-1
size: -
DNA: TGTGCCAGCAGCCCGGGATCCTACACCGGGGAGCTGTTTTTT
CDR3: CASSPGSYTGELFF

J: TRBJ2-3
D: TRBD2
V: TRBV11-2
size: -
DNA: TGTGCCAGCGCCCCCTCAGCGGGAGTTTCGTATACGCAGTATTTT
CDR3: CASAPSAGVSYTQYF

J: TRBJ2-7
D: -
V: TRBV2
size: -
DNA: TGTGCCAGCAGAGACAGGTTTCTTACCTACGAGCAGTACTTC
CDR3: CASRDRFLTYEQYF

J: TRBJ2-7
D: TRBD1
V: TRBV7-2
size: -
DNA: TGTGCCAGCAGCTTAGCTGGGGACAGGGCATTAAGGCCCCACGAGCAGTACTTC
CDR3: CASSLAGDRALRPHEQYF

J: TRBJ2-5
D: -
V: TRBV6-1
size: -
DNA: TGTGCCAGCAGTACCCTCAGGGGGGCCCAGTACTTC
CDR3: CASSTLRGAQYF